Below, one T cell receptor (beta chain) is given with its context. Its target is not known. Sequencing was performed with immunoSEQ multiplex PCR; in TCRdb, only in-frame clones are kept and a portion is missing. The table lists approximately 100,000 clones, roughly 70% of them singletons, with 24% in the top ten. Germline assignment: CDR1 SGHVS and CDR2 FQNEAQ. CDR3 length: 13 residues. The germline V and J ends were trimmed by 1 base and 7 bases, with 8 bases remaining between them. This sample stems from a study of shared clonotypes between healthy human individuals. Study-wide results and limits: Generally, naive subsets (rather than memory subsets) showed larger estimated richness.

CD8 memory merged CD45RO+ cells and CCR7-negative CD45RA+ TemRA cells into one population. The TCR comes from a woman under 40 in good health. The rearrangement links TRBV7-8 to TRBJ2-1; D gene ambiguous. What was sequenced was memory CD8+ T cells sorted from blood. Subset described: CD45RO+ cells pooled with CCR7-negative TemRA cells. DNA for the CDR3: TGTGCCAGCAGCTTAGATGGCGCGAATGAGCAGTTCTTC. This sequence encodes CASSLDGANEQFF.